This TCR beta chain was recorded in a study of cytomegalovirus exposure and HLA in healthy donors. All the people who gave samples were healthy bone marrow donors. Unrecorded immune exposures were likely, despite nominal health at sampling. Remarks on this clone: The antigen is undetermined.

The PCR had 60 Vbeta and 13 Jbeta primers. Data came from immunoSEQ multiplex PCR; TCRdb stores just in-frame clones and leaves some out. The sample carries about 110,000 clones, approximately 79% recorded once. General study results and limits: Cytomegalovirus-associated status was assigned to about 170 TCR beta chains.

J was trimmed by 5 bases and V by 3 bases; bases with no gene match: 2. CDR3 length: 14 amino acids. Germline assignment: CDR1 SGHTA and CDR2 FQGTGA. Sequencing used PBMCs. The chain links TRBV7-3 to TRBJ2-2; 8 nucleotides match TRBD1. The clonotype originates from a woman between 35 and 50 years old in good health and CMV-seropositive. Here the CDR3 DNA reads TGTGCCAGCAGCTTGGACAGGGAGACCGGGGAGCTGTTTTTT. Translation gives CASSLDRETGELFF.